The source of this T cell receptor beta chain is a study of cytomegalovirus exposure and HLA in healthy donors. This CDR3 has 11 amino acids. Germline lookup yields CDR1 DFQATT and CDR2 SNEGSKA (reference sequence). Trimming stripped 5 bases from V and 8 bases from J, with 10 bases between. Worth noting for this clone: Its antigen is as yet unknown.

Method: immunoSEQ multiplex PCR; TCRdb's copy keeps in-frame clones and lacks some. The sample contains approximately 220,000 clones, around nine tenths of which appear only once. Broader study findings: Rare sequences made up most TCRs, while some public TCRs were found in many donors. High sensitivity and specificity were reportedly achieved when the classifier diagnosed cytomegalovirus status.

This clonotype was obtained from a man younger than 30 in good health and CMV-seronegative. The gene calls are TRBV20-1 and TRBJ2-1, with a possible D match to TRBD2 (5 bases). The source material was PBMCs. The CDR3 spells CSAPAGDEQFF. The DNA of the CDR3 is TGCAGTGCTCCGGCCGGGGATGAGCAGTTCTTC.